These 25 T cell receptor beta chains originate from one sample sequenced in a study of T-cell memory formation after mild COVID-19 (dated by TCRdb to the early 2020s). The method behind the library was 5' RACE. Sequencing took place on an Illumina NovaSeq 6000. TCRdb reprocessing: public reads trimmed at Q25 with fastp, clones called with MiXCR, in-frame beta chains kept. CDR3 protein duplicates are merged, each entry listing the most common genes and DNA. This sample is represented by roughly 220,000 distinct CDR3 sequences; around 8.8% of them were singletons. The ten largest clones add up to around 3.4% of the sample. Sequencing input: PBMCs or a T cell subset sorted from them (not recorded which). These receptors were collected from a man in his late teens or twenties who had mild COVID-19 (a few samples of this study predate the infection). The sample titles of this study are shuffled in the database, so cell type and time point are left out; the donor was told from shared clones.

The rearrangement uses TRBV7-2 and TRBJ1-1; D ambiguous. V dropped 2 bases and J dropped 3 bases, with 13 bases sitting between them. Germline V gives CDR1 SGHTA, CDR2 FQGNSA. The CDR3 length is 15 residues. The CDR3 bases are TGTGCCAGCAGCTTAACGAGTAGTCCGGACACTGAAGCTTTCTTT. Translation gives CASSLTSSPDTEAFF.

This clonotype occurred a few times. The chain recombines TRBV6-5 with TRBJ1-4; no clear D gene. The ends were cut back, 2 bases at V and 5 bases at J, with 12 bases in the middle. Germline V gene lookup returns CDR1 MNHEY and CDR2 SVGAGI. This CDR3 has 15 amino acids. CDR3 region: CASSYGRALNEKLFF. The CDR3 DNA follows: TGTGCCAGCAGTTACGGCAGAGCTTTAAATGAAAAACTGTTTTTT.

The sample holds a few counts of this clonotype. V gene TRBV5-1 combines with J gene TRBJ2-2; perhaps TRBD1 as D (5 bases). V was trimmed by 6 bases and J by 7 bases, leaving 7 bases between them. The germline CDR1 and CDR2 sequences are SGHRS and YFSETQ. The CDR3 length is 11 residues. The CDR3 DNA reads TGCGCCAGCACCGACAGCGGGGAGCTGTTTTTT. This translates into CASTDSGELFF.

This clonotype showed up just a few times. V and J are TRBV19 and TRBJ2-7; no clear D. Per the germline V gene, CDR1 is LNHDA and CDR2 is SQIVND (reference sequence). The V end was cut by 9 bases, the J end by 3 bases, with 15 bases between. CDR3 size: 13 residues. CDR3 coding DNA: TGTGCCAGCCGCCATCCTCACCTCTACGAGCAGTACGTC. Its translation is CASRHPHLYEQYV.

The sample holds a few counts of this clonotype. The chain couples TRBV5-6 to TRBJ2-5; no clear D gene. V was clipped by 3 bases and J by 2 bases, with 11 bases between them. The CDR3 runs 14 residues. Germline V gene sequence: CDR1 SGHDT, CDR2 YYEEEE. The CDR3 here is CASSWRSSQETQYF. CDR3 bases: TGTGCCAGCAGCTGGCGGTCTTCTCAAGAGACCCAGTACTTC.

This clonotype appeared a few times. The chain has TRBV4-2 and TRBJ1-5, with D tentatively TRBD1 (5 bases). Germline values: CDR1 LGHNA, CDR2 YNFKEQ. V lost 2 bases and J 3 bases, leaving 11 bases between the germline ends. The CDR3 runs to 15 residues. The CDR3 DNA follows: TGTGCCAGCAGCCAATGGGGGGTGAACAATCAGCCCCAGCATTTT. Its protein is CASSQWGVNNQPQHF.

This clonotype was counted between two and nine times. V gene TRBV6-4 combines with J gene TRBJ2-1; maybe TRBD2 (5 bases). Deletions cut 5 bases from V and 0 bases from J, with 11 bases between. Germline CDR1 and CDR2: MRHNA and SNTAGT. This CDR3 comprises 15 residues. For the CDR3, the DNA is TGTGCCAGCAGTATTGAGCGGTCCTCCTACAATGAGCAGTTCTTC. Translation gives CASSIERSSYNEQFF.

The rearrangement uses TRBV2 and TRBJ2-3, with TRBD2 identical over 9 bases. This CDR3 is built from 14 residues. V was pared by 6 bases and J by 6 bases, with 7 bases of the junction left unmatched. Per the germline V gene, CDR1 is SNHLY and CDR2 is FYNNEI. The CDR3 sequence is CASSELAGGDTQYF. CDR3 bases: TGTGCCAGCAGCGAACTAGCGGGCGGGGATACGCAGTATTTT. Full variable domain (outside the CDR3, taken from reference TRBV2 and TRBJ2-3): EPEVTQTPSHQVTQMGQEVILRCVPISNHLYFYWYRQILGQKVEFLVSFYNNEISEKSEIFDDQFSVERPDGSNFTLKIRSTKLEDSAMYFCASSELAGGDTQYFGPGTRLTVL.

At least ten counts were recorded for this clonotype. The V call is TRBV12-3 or TRBV12-4, the J call TRBJ2-2, with 10 nucleotides matching TRBD2. J was trimmed by 3 bases and V by 4 bases; bases with no gene match: 5. The CDR3 has 16 amino acids. DNA of the CDR3: TGTGCCAGCAGTTCAAGCGGGGGGGCCTACACCGGGGAGCTGTTTTTT. Protein: CASSSSGGAYTGELFF.

This clonotype was counted many times. The chain uses TRBV18 and TRBJ2-7; 12 bases map to TRBD1. Germline CDR1 and CDR2: KGHSH and LQKENI. The CDR3 spans 15 residues. V dropped 3 bases and J dropped 4; count of bases not matched to a gene: 4. The CDR3 sequence is CASSPGGQGAYEQYF. Here the CDR3 DNA reads TGTGCCAGCTCACCGGGGGGACAGGGGGCGTACGAGCAGTACTTC.

This clonotype was detected only a few times. V is TRBV7-9 and J is TRBJ1-4; no definite D call. The CDR3 runs 12 residues. The germline V gene has CDR1 SEHNR and CDR2 FQNEAQ (reference sequence). The V end lost 1 base, the J end lost 10 bases, and 7 bases lay between the germline ends. CDR3 in DNA: TGTGCCAGCAGCTTAGTGGAGGGAAAACTGTTTTTT. Amino acids: CASSLVEGKLFF.

The J gene is TRBJ2-3, the V gene TRBV14; D ambiguous. V lost 3 bases and J lost 8, with 6 bases in between. CDR1 is SGHDN, CDR2 FVKESK, per germline. This CDR3 is built from 11 residues. The CDR3 is CASSQALTQYF. In DNA, the CDR3 is TGTGCCAGCAGCCAGGCCCTTACGCAGTATTTT.

This clonotype was picked up many times. V and J are TRBV7-2 and TRBJ1-5, with 10 positions matching TRBD1. After removal of 4 bases from V and 11 bases from J, the junction contained 2 bases not matched to a gene. CDR1 and CDR2 (germline): SGHTA, FQGNSA. This CDR3 has 12 residues. The CDR3 DNA follows: TGTGCCAGCAGCTGGACAGGGGGAGCCCAGCATTTT. Its translation: CASSWTGGAQHF.

This clonotype was detected a few times. This chain connects TRBV24-1 to TRBJ1-5, with D unclear. V was trimmed by 9 bases and J by 1 base, leaving 9 bases between them. Per germline, CDR1 KGHDR and CDR2 SFDVKD. The CDR3 runs to 13 residues. Here the CDR3 reads CATQESSNQPQHF. CDR3 bases: TGTGCCACCCAGGAGTCAAGCAATCAGCCCCAGCATTTT.

The chain is built from TRBV27 and TRBJ2-1; 7 bases fit TRBD1. This CDR3 has 15 amino acids. Germline CDR1 MNHEY, CDR2 SMNVEV (reference sequence). The junction had 11 bases not matched to a gene; V was cut back by 2 bases and J by 10 bases. The CDR3 DNA sequence: TGTGCCAGCAGTTTACGGGACAGCGAATTGGGCGAGCAGTTCTTC. Protein: CASSLRDSELGEQFF.

This clonotype occurred a few times. The V call is TRBV20-1, the J call TRBJ1-1; D not certain. CDR1 DFQATT and CDR2 SNEGSKA come from the germline V gene (reference sequence). The CDR3 runs to 8 residues. Trimming stripped 0 bases from V and 13 bases from J, with 3 bases between. CDR3 residues: CSARDNFF. The CDR3 bases are TGCAGTGCTAGAGATAATTTCTTT.

This clonotype occurred a few times. This chain uses TRBV6-5 with TRBJ2-7, with TRBD2 matching 7 bases. V shed 6 bases and J 0 bases; nucleotides not matched to a gene: 5. This CDR3 is 14 amino acids long. Germline values: CDR1 MNHEY, CDR2 SVGAGI. CDR3 loop: CASSSGGSSYEQYV. Written as DNA, the CDR3 is TGTGCCAGCAGCTCCGGGGGGAGCTCCTACGAGCAGTACGTC.

This clonotype was seen only a few times. The J gene is TRBJ1-3, the V gene TRBV5-1; no clear D. Trimming removed 0 bases from V and 0 bases from J, with 13 bases in between. Germline-derived CDR1 and CDR2 are SGHRS and YFSETQ. The CDR3 covers 17 residues. Here the CDR3 DNA reads TGCGCCAGCAGCTTGGATATTCGGCAAGCCTCTGGAAACACCATATATTTT. It yields the protein CASSLDIRQASGNTIYF.

V gene TRBV29-1 combines with J gene TRBJ1-1; D may be TRBD1 (6 bases). Trimming took off 4 bases at V and 3 bases at J, with 12 bases between the two ends. The CDR3 loop spans 13 amino acids. Looked up from germline, CDR1 is SQVTM and CDR2 is ANQGSEA. The CDR3, as DNA: TGCAGCGTTGTATTGGCAGGGGACACTGAAGCTTTCTTT. The encoded protein is CSVVLAGDTEAFF. The full variable domain, rest sourced from reference TRBV29-1 and TRBJ1-1, is SAVISQKPSRDICQRGTSLTIQCQVDSQVTMMFWYRQQPGQSLTLIATANQGSEATYESGFVIDKFPISRPNLTFSTLTVSNMSPEDSSIYLCSVVLAGDTEAFFGQGTRLTVV.

This clonotype was counted ten times or more. The rearrangement joins TRBV9 to TRBJ2-5, with TRBD1 matching over 9 bases. CDR1 SGDLS and CDR2 YYNGEE come from the germline V gene. V dropped 0 bases and J dropped 5; count of bases not matched to a gene: 8. The CDR3 spans 16 residues. In DNA, the CDR3 is TGTGCCAGCAGCGTAGACGGGATGGGACAGGGTGAGACCCAGTACTTC. Protein: CASSVDGMGQGETQYF.

This clonotype was seen a handful of times. The CDR3 is CASRDGLRSLSGANVLTF. The CDR3 coding sequence is TGCGCCAGCAGGGACGGACTAAGATCCCTCTCTGGGGCCAACGTCCTGACTTTC. The chain has TRBV5-1 and TRBJ2-6; possible D gene TRBD2, 6 bases. Germline CDR1 reads SGHRS; CDR2 reads YFSETQ. The CDR3 is 18 residues long. Trimming pared 5 bases from V and 0 bases from J, leaving 18 bases between. The full variable domain, with the rest looked up from reference TRBV5-1 and TRBJ2-6, is KAGVTQTPRYLIKTRGQQVTLSCSPISGHRSVSWYQQTPGQGLQFLFEYFSETQRNKGNFPGRFSGRQFSNSRSEMNVSTLELGDSALYLCASRDGLRSLSGANVLTFGAGSRLTVL.

This clonotype was counted only a few times. The chain joins TRBV12-3 or TRBV12-4 to TRBJ2-2; no reliable D call. V was pared by 6 bases and J by 5 bases, with 10 bases between. This CDR3 is 13 amino acids long. CDR3 residues: CASSPTATGELFF. The CDR3 DNA sequence: TGTGCCAGCAGCCCTACAGCAACCGGGGAGCTGTTTTTT.

The rearrangement joins TRBV11-2 to TRBJ2-5; maybe TRBD1 (6 bases). Trimming cost V 4 bases and J 1 base, with 10 bases left between them. CDR1 and CDR2 from the germline V gene are SGHAT and FQNNGV. The CDR3 extends over 14 amino acids. The CDR3 loop reads CASSSRGFQETQYF. DNA of the CDR3: TGTGCCAGCAGCTCGAGGGGGTTCCAAGAGACCCAGTACTTC.

This clonotype turned up a few times. The V gene is TRBV20-1, the J gene TRBJ2-3; 7 bases fit TRBD2. The germline gives CDR1 DFQATT, CDR2 SNEGSKA (reference sequence). With V trimmed by 0 bases and J by 1 base, 4 bases remained unmatched. This CDR3 has 15 amino acids. The CDR3 reads CSAREGLAGTDTQYF. As DNA, the CDR3 is TGCAGTGCTAGAGAAGGTCTAGCGGGCACAGATACGCAGTATTTT.

The V gene is TRBV7-2, the J gene TRBJ1-5, with 7 bases aligning to TRBD1. Germline CDR1 and CDR2: SGHTA and FQGNSA. CDR3 length: 14 residues. V lost 4 bases and J lost 5; bases outside the gene matches: 5. CDR3 DNA sequence: TGTGCCAGCAGCTCCCAACAGGGGTATCAGCCCCAGCATTTT. Its protein is CASSSQQGYQPQHF. The full variable domain, its missing parts supplied by reference TRBV7-2 and TRBJ1-5, is GAGVSQSPSNKVTEKGKDVELRCDPISGHTALYWYRQSLGQGLEFLIYFQGNSAPDKSGLPSDRFSAERTGGSVSTLTIQRTQQEDSAVYLCASSSQQGYQPQHFGDGTRLSIL.